The rows below give T cell receptor beta chains drawn from one sample of a study of OX40 agonist ivuxolimab in advanced cancers. This table comes from immunoSEQ multiplex PCR, and its TCRdb copy is limited to in-frame clones, with some not included. The profile covers approximately 69,000 clones, with around 94% appearing a single time and 15% to 18% taken by the ten largest. The starting material was CD4+ or CD8+ T cells sorted from blood, obtained in a trial of the OX40 agonist ivuxolimab. The origin of the receptors is an adult with an advanced solid tumor such as melanoma, head and neck, liver or kidney cancer. Each CDR3 is given without its conserved first and last residue. Each record gives: V gene, CDR3 protein.

V: TRBV27
CDR3: ASSLGQHYTEAF

V: TRBV5-4
CDR3: ASSSKGARNEQY

V: TRBV7-9
CDR3: ASSPREGYQETQY

V: TRBV28
CDR3: ASSPSRGKGFSGANVLT

V: TRBV15
CDR3: ATSRDSGSSYNEQF

V: TRBV28
CDR3: ASSLLPGHTDTQY

V: TRBV5-1
CDR3: ASSLVGADEQF

V: TRBV5-6
CDR3: ASSLAGTGGPEVLSEQY

V: TRBV5-1
CDR3: ASSLGQGSMETQY

V: TRBV7-6
CDR3: ASSARAGDHEQY

V: TRBV6-4
CDR3: ASSDGTFGYT

V: TRBV28
CDR3: ASSPTGIGGETQY

V: TRBV6-1
CDR3: ASSARGLTEAF

V: TRBV11-3
CDR3: ASSSRVSPYNEQF

V: TRBV7-9
CDR3: ASSFPGNTEAF

V: TRBV6-5
CDR3: ASIPTEQF

V: TRBV7-2
CDR3: ASSLGAGGLNEQF

V: TRBV14
CDR3: ASSQAMAWEISTDTQY

V: TRBV19
CDR3: ASSIWGLAPDEQF

V: TRBV7-8
CDR3: ASRSDNRASGANVLT

V: TRBV2
CDR3: ARREAETQY

V: TRBV28
CDR3: ASRPTGGGYGYT

V: TRBV2
CDR3: ASSDFVGQHNQPQH

V: TRBV4-3
CDR3: ASSQDNSYEQY

V: TRBV7-3
CDR3: ASSSGTGDNEQF

V: TRBV29-1
CDR3: SVVDMGPYEQY

V: TRBV19
CDR3: ASGQGLGEQY

V: TRBV9
CDR3: ASSPLAGPDGELF

V: TRBV19
CDR3: ASSTPPAEAF

V: TRBV27
CDR3: ASSLEGVPYTEAF

V: TRBV10-2
CDR3: ASSEFGHLTNTGELF

V: TRBV4-1
CDR3: ASSQAGPRNTEAF

V: TRBV15
CDR3: ATSSVPGQMEEKLF

V: TRBV19
CDR3: ASSIGGNTEAF

V: TRBV27
CDR3: ASRYTDTQY

V: TRBV18
CDR3: ASSPMGQGREWETQY

V: TRBV9
CDR3: ASSGPGRTGYEQY

V: TRBV5-8
CDR3: ASSLRGGHYLNTEAF

V: TRBV6-5
CDR3: ASSYSSGHTDTQY